Each of the 2 T cell receptor beta chains below was sequenced from the same sample in a study of immune evolution from preneoplasia to lung adenocarcinoma. Sequenced by immunoSEQ multiplex PCR; TCRdb stores in-frame clones only, minus some. The repertoire consists of 3,000 to 4,000 clones, with 65% to 85% occurring once and the leading ten covering less than 10%. The sample consisted of FFPE atypical adenomatous hyperplasia tissue from the lung. The subset was: atypical adenomatous hyperplasia (AAH), lung preneoplasia. The receptors originated from a person aged 70 to 80 with lung adenocarcinoma.

The V gene is TRBV10-2, the J gene TRBJ1-1, with D unresolved. The CDR3 totals 12 residues. CDR1 and CDR2 (germline): WSHSY, SAAADI. V was cut by 2 bases and J by 1 base, with 2 bases left in between. Here the CDR3 reads CASSEANTEAFF. The CDR3 coding sequence is TGCGCCAGCAGTGAGGCGAACACTGAAGCTTTCTTT.

CDR3 bases: TGTGCCAGCAGTTACGAACGTCAGGGTAAAACTGAAGCTTTCTTT. This sequence encodes CASSYERQGKTEAFF. J is TRBJ1-1 and V is TRBV6-6, with D perhaps matching TRBD1 (5 bases). This CDR3 has 15 amino acids. V lost 2 bases, J lost 5 bases, and 15 bases lay in between. The germline V gene encodes CDR1 MNHNY and CDR2 SVGAGI (reference sequence).